This T cell receptor (beta chain) derives from a study of T cells and Merkel cell carcinoma outcomes. Study results and caveats: Merkel cell carcinoma outcomes were reportedly predicted by repertoire and T-cell density.

With regard to this clone: Antigen: not known.

The germline V and J ends were trimmed by 3 bases and 8 bases, with 12 bases remaining between them. Germline CDR1 reads SEHNR; CDR2 reads FQNEAQ (reference sequence). The CDR3 spans 13 residues. Sequenced by immunoSEQ multiplex PCR; TCRdb stores in-frame clones only, minus some. This table holds some 430 clones, approximately 91% found once. The rearrangement joins TRBV7-9 to TRBJ2-3; D is ambiguous. The source is a human donor with Merkel cell carcinoma. The sequenced sample consisted of tumor tissue from Merkel cell carcinoma. Here the CDR3 DNA reads TGTGCCAGCAGCTTGGGTCCGGGTCCTACGCAGTATTTT. As protein: CASSLGPGPTQYF.